One and the same sample provided the 13 T cell receptor beta chains below, sequenced in a study of vaccination and CD4 T cells after COVID-19. Sequenced with the Oncomine TCR Beta short-read assay was DNA taken from cultured CD4+ T cells. TCRdb recomputed calls from the PCR reads with MiXCR, one row per CDR3 protein. The data hold some 2,700 distinct CDR3 sequences, with over 25% observed a single time. The antigens these receptors bind are not known. Documented treatment: roughly 10-day PBMC culture with coronavirus spike peptide pools or control peptides (ViraFEST assay). Sequencing used CD4+ T cells from blood, cultured in vitro, obtained after SARS-CoV-2 vaccination. The receptors come from a human donor who had recovered from COVID-19.

This clonotype is a singleton in its sample. This rearrangement joins TRBV27 to TRBJ1-5; the D gene is possibly TRBD1 (5 bases). Germline lookup yields CDR1 MNHEY and CDR2 SMNVEV (reference sequence). Trimming removed 2 bases from V and 1 base from J, with 21 bases in between. The CDR3 has 19 residues. CDR3 in DNA: TGTGCCAGCAGTTTAGAAGAGGTTGTGCATGGGGGAAGCAATCAGCCCCAGCATTTT. Translating it yields CASSLEEVVHGGSNQPQHF.

V and J are TRBV20-1 and TRBJ2-3; TRBD2 aligns across 8 bases. V lost 3 bases to trimming and J lost 5 bases; unmatched junction nucleotides: 4. The CDR3 runs to 13 residues. CDR1 and CDR2 from the germline V gene are DFQATT and SNEGSKA (reference sequence). The CDR3 DNA is TGCAGTGCTAGGCGGGGGGCGGGAGATACGCAGTATTTT. This codes for CSARRGAGDTQYF.

The chain couples TRBV29-1 to TRBJ2-7; 11 nucleotides line up with TRBD1. The CDR3 is made up of 11 amino acids. CDR1 and CDR2 (germline): SQVTM, ANQGSEA. The J segment lost 11 bases and the V segment lost 8 bases, leaving 8 bases of the junction unmatched. Here the CDR3 reads CSIRTGGKKYF. The CDR3 DNA reads TGCAGCATTCGGACAGGGGGCAAGAAGTACTTC.

V usage is TRBV4-2 and J usage is TRBJ2-3; 7 bases are a match to TRBD2. Germline V gives CDR1 LGHNA, CDR2 YNFKEQ. V lost 0 bases and J lost 6; bases outside the gene matches: 9. The CDR3 covers 16 residues. The CDR3 reads CASSQDWGGGRDTQYF. The CDR3 bases are TGTGCCAGCAGCCAAGATTGGGGGGGGGGGAGGGATACGCAGTATTTT.

This clonotype has only a few counts. The CDR3 DNA is TGTGCCAGCGGGCAGGGAGGTGGCTACACCTTC. It yields the protein CASGQGGGYTF. The chain has TRBV6-2 or TRBV6-3 and TRBJ1-2; maybe TRBD1 (5 bases). Trimming took 8 bases from V and 7 from J, leaving 11 bases between them. The CDR3 is 11 residues long. Germline CDR1 is MNHEY and CDR2 is SVGEGT.

In this sample, this clonotype is large. The gene calls are TRBV4-3 and TRBJ2-3; D is unclear. The V gene lost 3 bases and the J gene lost 6 bases, with 10 bases spanning the gap. Germline loops: CDR1 LGHNA, CDR2 YSLEER. The CDR3 has 13 amino acids. The CDR3 region has the DNA TGCGCCAGCAGCCACAACTTTGCGGATACGCAGTATTTT. It yields the protein CASSHNFADTQYF.

The chain employs TRBV6-1 and TRBJ1-6, with TRBD1 matching over 7 bases. Germline V lookup: CDR1 MNHNS, CDR2 SASEGT. The CDR3 is 18 amino acids. The junction had 22 bases not matched to a gene; V was cut back by 9 bases and J by 8 bases. CDR3 residues: CARDSRGEQGCEDSPLHF. The CDR3 DNA reads TGTGCCAGGGACTCTCGAGGGGAACAGGGGTGTGAGGATTCACCCCTCCACTTT.

This clonotype was seen more than once but under ten times. V gene TRBV28 combines with J gene TRBJ2-5, with TRBD2 identical over 10 bases. CDR1 and CDR2 from the germline V gene are MDHEN and SYDVKM. Unmatched junction bases numbered 9, after V lost 7 bases and J lost 1 base. The CDR3 is 16 amino acids. DNA for the CDR3: TGTGCCAGCATCTTTAGGCTAGCGGGGGTCCAAGAGACCCAGTACTTC. It encodes CASIFRLAGVQETQYF.

The rearrangement links TRBV29-1 to TRBJ1-1; TRBD1 matches 9 bases. CDR3 length: 14 residues. V trimming: 2 bases; J trimming: 5 bases; junction bases outside the gene matches: 6. CDR1 is SQVTM and CDR2 is ANQGSEA in the germline V gene. In DNA, the CDR3 is TGCAGCGTTGAACTGGACAGGGGTCGTACTGAAGCTTTCTTT. Protein sequence: CSVELDRGRTEAFF.

Remarks on this clonotype: A read error may be the cause here, since a much bigger clone is one base away. This chain joins TRBV7-9 and TRBJ2-7; perhaps D is TRBD1 or TRBD2 (5 bases each). The CDR3 consists of 12 residues. Germline V gene sequence: CDR1 SEHNR, CDR2 FQNEAQ (reference sequence). Trimming removed 4 bases at V and 4 bases at J, with 8 bases between. The CDR3 reads CASSWDAYEQYF. CDR3 in DNA: TGTGCCAGCAGCTGGGACGCGTACGAGCAGTACTTC.

The J gene is TRBJ1-2, the V gene TRBV4-1; TRBD1 matches at 9 bases. With V trimmed by 1 base and J by 4 bases, 4 bases remained unmatched. CDR1 MGHRA and CDR2 YSYEKL come from the germline V gene. The CDR3 extends over 15 amino acids. CDR3 amino acids: CASSQGGTGFYGYTF. Here the CDR3 DNA reads TGCGCCAGCAGCCAAGGAGGGACAGGGTTCTATGGCTACACCTTC.

By frequency in the sample, this clonotype is medium-sized. Sequence at one end of the junction differs from germline and may be a read error. The genes are TRBV7-2 and TRBJ1-1; D is unresolved. Germline V lookup: CDR1 SGHTA, CDR2 FQGNSA. The CDR3 spans 11 residues. The CDR3 sequence: CASSLGPLRNF. In DNA form, the CDR3 reads TGTGCCAGCAGCTTAGGACCGTTAAGGAACTTT.

The rearrangement joins TRBV19 to TRBJ2-6; no clear D. The V end lost 7 bases, the J end lost 1 base, and 11 bases lay between the germline ends. Germline CDR1 reads LNHDA; CDR2 reads SQIVND (reference sequence). The CDR3 covers 15 residues. CDR3 loop: CASTPITSGANVLTF. CDR3 DNA sequence: TGTGCCAGTACCCCCATAACGTCTGGGGCCAACGTCCTGACTTTC.